Included here is one T cell receptor (beta chain) sequence, with context. Other DNA sequences of this sample code for an identical CDR3. The data are from a study of blood T cell repertoires in COVID-19. Sequencing used immunoSEQ multiplex PCR; TCRdb keeps in-frame clones, though not all of them. The sample includes about 320,000 clones, roughly 85% seen only once; the top ten take just over 7%. The sequencing sample was made of peripheral blood. This receptor was obtained from a human donor in a cohort sampled during active COVID-19.

The CDR3 DNA sequence: TGCGCCAGCAGCTTTGGGAGAAACACTGAAGCTTTCTTT. Protein: CASSFGRNTEAFF. V is TRBV5-1 and J is TRBJ1-1; D is ambiguous. The germline gives CDR1 SGHRS, CDR2 YFSETQ. V lost 2 bases and J lost 2, with 7 bases in between. The CDR3 spans 13 residues.